These 21 T cell receptor beta chains were sequenced from one sample in a study of response to subunit inactivated influenza vaccine. Each CDR3 protein gets one entry after TCRdb re-called the RT-PCR reads with MiXCR. The sample shows over 150,000 distinct CDR3 sequences, around 9.9% of them seen only once. The specimen comprised non-naive T cells sorted from PBMCs, sampled about 40 days after vaccination. The source of these receptors is a man in his fifties who received an inactivated influenza vaccine.

This clonotype was seen only a few times. The chain recombines TRBV20-1 with TRBJ2-5, with D perhaps being TRBD1 or TRBD2 (5 bases each). Germline V lookup: CDR1 DFQATT, CDR2 SNEGSKA (reference sequence). The V end lost 0 bases, the J end lost 3 bases, and 17 bases lay between the germline ends. The CDR3 is 16 residues long. The CDR3: CSARDPSRGFEETQYF. For the CDR3, the DNA is TGCAGTGCTAGAGATCCGTCTCGGGGCTTCGAAGAGACCCAGTACTTC.

This clonotype was recorded a few times. The chain employs TRBV12-3 or TRBV12-4 and TRBJ2-3; the match to TRBD2 covers 12 bases. The CDR3 is made up of 15 amino acids. V dropped 10 bases and J dropped 7; count of bases not matched to a gene: 12. CDR3 in amino acids: CAITSGTSGSYTQYF. CDR3 coding DNA: TGTGCCATCACCTCCGGGACTAGCGGGTCATATACGCAGTATTTT.

The J gene is TRBJ1-3, the V gene TRBV7-2; D remains ambiguous. Looked up from germline, CDR1 is SGHTA and CDR2 is FQGNSA. This CDR3 has 16 residues. V lost 2 bases and J lost 1, with 12 bases in between. The CDR3 DNA sequence: TGTGCCAGCAGCTTATCTCCCGGCGGTTCTGGAAACACCATATATTTT. This translates into CASSLSPGGSGNTIYF.

Concerning this clonotype: This may stem from a read error, because a much larger clone lies one nucleotide away. The chain has TRBV7-3 and TRBJ2-5; TRBD1 matches at 7 bases. J gave up 3 bases and V 2 bases, and 0 bases lay outside the gene matches. The CDR3 consists of 13 residues. Germline lookup yields CDR1 SGHTA and CDR2 FQGTGA. CDR3 DNA sequence: TGTGCCAGCAGCTTAGGGACAGAAGAGACCCAGTACTTC. Amino acid sequence: CASSLGTEETQYF.

The rearrangement links TRBV5-6 to TRBJ1-1; no clear D gene. Germline-derived CDR1 and CDR2 are SGHDT and YYEEEE. V dropped 2 bases and J dropped 1 base, with 6 bases sitting between them. The CDR3 length is 13 residues. For the CDR3, the DNA is TGTGCCAGCAGCTTCAAAACGAACACTGAAGCTTTCTTT. It encodes CASSFKTNTEAFF. The complete variable domain, with remaining parts taken from reference TRBV5-6 and TRBJ1-1, reads DAGVTQSPTHLIKTRGQQVTLRCSPKSGHDTVSWYQQALGQGPQFIFQYYEEEERQRGNFPDRFSGHQFPNYSSELNVNALLLGDSALYLCASSFKTNTEAFFGQGTRLTVV.

The table lists this clonotype with a few counts. V usage is TRBV6-6 and J usage is TRBJ1-1; D not certain. Trimming removed 0 bases at V and 5 bases at J, with 7 bases between. There are 13 residues in the CDR3. CDR1 is MNHNY and CDR2 is SVGAGI in the germline V gene (reference sequence). CDR3 sequence (DNA): TGTGCCAGCAGTTACTCGTTGGAAACTGAAGCTTTCTTT. This encodes CASSYSLETEAFF.

This clonotype was seen a handful of times. The chain links TRBV5-1 to TRBJ2-3; 8 bases fit TRBD2. The CDR3 runs to 15 residues. The germline CDR1 and CDR2 sequences are SGHRS and YFSETQ. With 3 bases clipped from V and 5 bases from J, the junction kept 8 bases outside the gene matches. CDR3 nucleotide sequence: TGCGCCAGCAGCTGGGGAGCGGGAGCCGGAGATACGCAGTATTTT. It is translated as CASSWGAGAGDTQYF. The full variable domain, its missing parts supplied by reference TRBV5-1 and TRBJ2-3, is KAGVTQTPRYLIKTRGQQVTLSCSPISGHRSVSWYQQTPGQGLQFLFEYFSETQRNKGNFPGRFSGRQFSNSRSEMNVSTLELGDSALYLCASSWGAGAGDTQYFGPGTRLTVL.

The rearrangement uses TRBV29-1 and TRBJ2-5; TRBD1 aligns across 7 bases. V was pared by 7 bases and J by 5 bases, with 13 bases of the junction left unmatched. The CDR3 covers 14 residues. CDR1 is SQVTM, CDR2 ANQGSEA, per germline. This CDR3 is CSAKLGGGGETQYF. The CDR3 DNA is TGCAGCGCAAAACTAGGGGGCGGCGGGGAGACCCAGTACTTC.

The sample holds a few counts of this clonotype. The rearrangement uses TRBV20-1 and TRBJ2-3, with a weak D call TRBD1 (6 bases). The germline CDR1 and CDR2 sequences are DFQATT and SNEGSKA (reference sequence). Trimming left V 2 bases short and J 0 bases short, with 24 bases between. The CDR3 loop spans 19 amino acids. For the CDR3, the DNA is TGCAGTGCTAGACGCCTCCCGGACAGTTCCTTCTCTAGCACAGATACGCAGTATTTT. This sequence encodes CSARRLPDSSFSSTDTQYF.

The sample holds many counts of this clonotype. CDR3 in DNA: TGTGCCACCAGTGAATCCGCTGCAGACAAGAACACCGGGGAGCTGTTTTTT. It yields the protein CATSESAADKNTGELFF. The genes are TRBV24-1 and TRBJ2-2; unclear D gene. This CDR3 contains 17 residues. Between the trimmed V and J ends, which lost 4 bases and 1 base, there was a span of 15 bases. Germline V CDR1 and CDR2: KGHDR, SFDVKD.

The chain joins TRBV20-1 to TRBJ2-7; D unclear. Germline V gene lookup returns CDR1 DFQATT and CDR2 SNEGSKA (reference sequence). V was clipped by 3 bases and J by 2 bases, with 14 bases between them. The length of the CDR3 is 14 residues. DNA of the CDR3: TGCAGTGCTAGTGCCCGGGTCCGTACCTACGAGCAGTACTTC. Translation: CSASARVRTYEQYF.

The V gene is TRBV6-1, the J gene TRBJ2-3; 13 nucleotides line up with TRBD2. Germline trimming cut 6 bases from V and 4 bases from J; bases unmatched to any gene: 4. This CDR3 is built from 15 residues. The V gene's germline CDR1 is MNHNS and CDR2 SASEGT. The CDR3 DNA is TGTGCCAGCAGGAGGACTAGCGGGAGTGCAGATACGCAGTATTTT. Translated, it gives CASRRTSGSADTQYF.

With respect to this clonotype: As the CDR3 is not closed by the conserved phenylalanine or tryptophan, this likely results from a read error. The chain uses TRBV18 and TRBJ2-7; 8 nucleotides align to TRBD1. The CDR3 has 13 residues. Germline CDR1 and CDR2: KGHSH and LQKENI. The ends lost 2 bases at V and 9 bases at J; junction bases unmatched: 6. CDR3 coding DNA: TGTGCCAGCTCACCAGGACAGGGCTGGGCGCAGTACATC. As protein: CASSPGQGWAQYI.

In its sample, this clonotype was seen many times. The chain combines TRBV6-2 or TRBV6-3 with TRBJ2-1, with 8 bases that match TRBD1. The CDR3 is made up of 15 amino acids. CDR1 and CDR2 from the germline V gene are MNHEY and SVGEGT. Losses at the gene ends were 5 bases for V and 4 bases for J; bases not matched to a gene: 7. The CDR3 loop reads CASSKYRGIYNEQFF. CDR3 DNA sequence: TGTGCCAGCAGTAAATACAGGGGGATATACAATGAGCAGTTCTTC.

This clonotype was seen only a few times. The gene calls are TRBV10-3 and TRBJ2-1; weak D call: TRBD2 (5 bases). V gave up 6 bases and J gave up 0 bases, with 9 bases separating them. The CDR3 spans 14 residues. Looked up from germline, CDR1 is ENHRY and CDR2 is SYGVKD. CDR3 in amino acids: CAIRDSSSYNEQFF. The CDR3 DNA reads as TGTGCCATCAGGGACTCCAGCTCCTACAATGAGCAGTTCTTC.

This clonotype was counted a few times. This chain connects TRBV5-1 to TRBJ2-5; TRBD1 matches 9 bases. Germline V gene lookup returns CDR1 SGHRS and CDR2 YFSETQ. There are 15 residues in the CDR3. J lost 3 bases, V lost 4 bases, and 7 bases had no gene match. The DNA of the CDR3 is TGCGCCAGCAGCATCGGGACAGGGAAAAAAGAGACCCAGTACTTC. Residues: CASSIGTGKKETQYF.

In this sample, this clonotype turned up a few times. V gene TRBV4-2 combines with J gene TRBJ2-7; the D is unclear. The germline CDR1 and CDR2 sequences are LGHNA and YNFKEQ. Deletions cut 1 base from V and 1 base from J, with 8 bases between. This CDR3 has 14 amino acids. CDR3 amino acids: CASSQGVNSYEQYF. The CDR3 DNA reads as TGTGCCAGCAGCCAAGGCGTCAATTCCTACGAGCAGTACTTC.

The chain uses TRBV9 and TRBJ2-7; 12 nucleotides match TRBD1. V was pared by 2 bases and J by 9 bases, with 12 bases of the junction left unmatched. Germline V gene lookup returns CDR1 SGDLS and CDR2 YYNGEE. CDR3 length: 16 residues. DNA of the CDR3: TGTGCCAGCAGCGTGGACTATCCGGGACAGGGGGCTCGGCAGTACTTC. Amino acids: CASSVDYPGQGARQYF.

This clonotype has only one observation. One end of the junction fails to match germline, which may point to a read error. This rearrangement joins TRBV4-3 to TRBJ2-3, with a weak D call TRBD1 (5 bases). Germline lookup yields CDR1 LGHNA and CDR2 YSLEER. The CDR3 extends over 15 amino acids. In DNA, the CDR3 is TGCGCCAGCAGCCAAAACAGGTTGAGCACAGATATGCAGTATTTT. Amino acids: CASSQNRLSTDMQYF.

This chain connects TRBV9 to TRBJ2-3; TRBD1 matches 9 bases. Per germline, CDR1 SGDLS and CDR2 YYNGEE. The CDR3 loop spans 16 amino acids. V lost 0 bases and J lost 3; bases outside the gene matches: 5. CDR3 bases: TGTGCCAGCAGCGTAGGTCCAGGACAGGGGACAGATACGCAGTATTTT. It yields the protein CASSVGPGQGTDTQYF.

This clonotype was seen many times. V is TRBV20-1 and J is TRBJ2-1; 10 bases match TRBD2. In germline, CDR1 is DFQATT, CDR2 SNEGSKA (reference sequence). The junction had 2 bases not matched to a gene; V was cut back by 1 base and J by 2 bases. This CDR3 has 15 amino acids. CDR3 sequence: CSARVGTSAYNEQFF. Written as DNA, the CDR3 is TGCAGTGCTAGAGTGGGGACTAGCGCCTACAATGAGCAGTTCTTC.